The 10 T cell receptor beta chains listed next were all sequenced from one sample in a study of blood T cell repertoires in COVID-19. Using immunoSEQ multiplex PCR, the repertoire was profiled, and TCRdb retains in-frame clones only, with some absent. The table has 110,000 or so clones, around 86% seen once. Sequences were obtained from peripheral blood. The receptors come from a man at least 80 years old with acute or convalescent COVID-19.

This clone was found a few times. The genes are TRBV6-5 and TRBJ1-5; 7 bases line up with TRBD1. CDR3 length: 13 amino acids. Germline V gene sequence: CDR1 MNHEY, CDR2 SVGAGI. V was pared by 6 bases and J by 3 bases, with 2 bases of the junction left unmatched. The CDR3 DNA reads as TGTGCCAGCAGGACAGGGTACAATCAGCCCCAGCATTTT. Protein: CASRTGYNQPQHF.

With regard to this clone: One end of the junction is discordant with germline, which a read error may explain. This sequence joins TRBV3-1 (or the pseudogene TRBV3-2) and TRBJ2-7; the match to TRBD2 covers 12 bases. The CDR3 totals 15 residues. CDR1 is LGHDT and CDR2 is YNNKEL in the germline V gene (reference sequence). The CDR3 nucleotides are TGTGCCAGCAGCCAAGGGACTAGCGGGAAAGTGTCAGCGATCTTC. This translates into CASSQGTSGKVSAIF.

This clone was seen a few times. J is TRBJ1-4 and V is TRBV3-1 (or the pseudogene TRBV3-2); 7 nucleotides agree with TRBD1. The V and J ends lost 2 bases and 7 bases, in that order; junction bases with no gene match: 7. There are 15 residues in the CDR3. Per the germline V gene, CDR1 is LGHDT and CDR2 is YNNKEL (reference sequence). This CDR3 reads CASSQRTGTVEKLFF. CDR3 nucleotide sequence: TGTGCCAGCAGCCAAAGAACCGGGACAGTTGAAAAACTGTTTTTT.

The CDR3 DNA is TGTGCCAGCACCCCCAGCGGGAGGGGGGACAATGAGCAGTTCTTC. Protein product: CASTPSGRGDNEQFF. V usage is TRBV27 and J usage is TRBJ2-1; 10 bases align to TRBD2. The CDR3 runs 15 residues. Looked up from germline, CDR1 is MNHEY and CDR2 is SMNVEV (reference sequence). Unmatched junction bases numbered 8, after V lost 7 bases and J lost 5 bases.

The chain couples TRBV5-1 to TRBJ2-6; no firm D call. Germline lookup yields CDR1 SGHRS and CDR2 YFSETQ. The CDR3 length is 16 residues. The V gene lost 2 bases and the J gene lost 0 bases, with 9 bases spanning the gap. The CDR3 region is CASSLASNSGANVLTF. CDR3 sequence (DNA): TGCGCCAGCAGCTTAGCCTCCAACTCTGGGGCCAACGTCCTGACTTTC.

The chain couples TRBV5-1 to TRBJ1-2; 9 nucleotides match TRBD1. This CDR3 spans 15 amino acids. Germline V gene lookup returns CDR1 SGHRS and CDR2 YFSETQ. V lost 4 bases, J lost 7 bases, and 11 bases stayed unmatched. CDR3 region: CASSAAGTGFGGYTF. CDR3 bases: TGCGCCAGCAGCGCCGCCGGGACAGGGTTCGGTGGCTACACCTTC.

Only a few counts were recorded for this clone. The chain links TRBV7-9 to TRBJ2-7, with TRBD1 identical over 7 bases. CDR3 size: 15 residues. CDR1 is SEHNR, CDR2 FQNEAQ, per germline (reference sequence). V shed 5 bases, J shed 0 bases, and the junction held 7 bases outside the gene matches. The CDR3 loop reads CASSPRWTGSYEQYF. The CDR3 bases are TGTGCCAGCAGCCCTAGGTGGACAGGCTCCTACGAGCAGTACTTC.

This clone was observed once. The chain employs TRBV29-1 and TRBJ1-2; perhaps TRBD1 as D (6 bases). This CDR3 spans 13 amino acids. The V gene lost 0 bases and the J gene lost 4 bases, with 9 bases spanning the gap. Per germline, CDR1 SQVTM and CDR2 ANQGSEA. CDR3 in DNA: TGCAGCGTTGAAGAGATACAGGGCTATGGCTACACCTTC. Translated: CSVEEIQGYGYTF.

This rearrangement joins TRBV28 to TRBJ1-1; no clear D. Trimming took off 5 bases at V and 9 bases at J, with 19 bases between the two ends. This CDR3 has 14 residues. The V gene's germline CDR1 is MDHEN and CDR2 SYDVKM. This CDR3 reads CASSLGSMSGKAFF. CDR3 nucleotide sequence: TGTGCCAGCAGTCTAGGATCGATGTCCGGGAAAGCTTTCTTT.

The chain has TRBV28 and TRBJ2-1, with D possibly being TRBD2 (5 bases). Trimming took 6 bases from V and 0 from J, leaving 12 bases between them. CDR1 is MDHEN and CDR2 is SYDVKM in the germline V gene. There are 15 residues in the CDR3. The CDR3 loop reads CASSPSSTSYNEQFF. CDR3 coding DNA: TGTGCCAGCAGCCCTAGCTCCACCTCCTACAATGAGCAGTTCTTC.